The rows below give T cell receptor beta chains drawn from one sample of a study of T cell changes during pregnancy in multiple sclerosis. The protocol was immunoSEQ multiplex PCR, while the TCRdb copy is restricted to in-frame clones and leaves out a portion. This sample has just over 30,000 clones; approximately 89% occur once, and the top ten carry about 6.4%. This sample comprised CD8+ T cells from peripheral blood mononuclear cells, obtained in the second trimester of pregnancy. These receptors came from a female donor with multiple sclerosis, enrolled in a pregnancy study. The CDR3 runs from the conserved cysteine through the conserved F or W. A D gene is named only where the DNA matches it firmly. Clone size is given for some rows only: seen once, a few or many times, or a class if the clone is expanded.

V,J,size,D,DNA,CDR3
TRBV7-2,TRBJ2-1,-,-,TGTGCCAGCAGCTTAGCGATCGGACTTCTCTACAATGAGCAGTTCTTC,CASSLAIGLLYNEQFF
TRBV4-3,TRBJ2-4,medium-sized,TRBD1,TGCGCCAGCAGCCAAGATCCAGGACAGGGGTCAAACATTCAGTACTTC,CASSQDPGQGSNIQYF
TRBV27,TRBJ2-4,once,TRBD1,TGTGCCAGCTCCCGAACCGGGACAGAAGAGGGATCCGGCAAAAACATTCAGTACTTC,CASSRTGTEEGSGKNIQYF
TRBV7-2,TRBJ2-7,-,TRBD2,TGTGCCAGCAGCTTAGTGGCTAGCGGGAGCTACGAGCAGTACTTC,CASSLVASGSYEQYF
TRBV5-1,TRBJ2-7,-,TRBD2,TGCGCCAGCAGCTCCTATAGCGGGATGATCTACGAGCAGTACTTC,CASSSYSGMIYEQYF
TRBV7-9,TRBJ2-1,-,TRBD2,TGTGCCAGCAGCTCGCCGGGACTAGCGGTTCCCTCCTACAATGAGCAGTTCTTC,CASSSPGLAVPSYNEQFF
TRBV28,TRBJ2-2,-,-,TGTGCCAGCAGGTATACCGGGGAGCTGTTTTTT,CASRYTGELFF
TRBV4-3,TRBJ1-1,-,-,TGCGCCAGCAGCCAAGACTCTGCTAGAAGCGGGGGCTTCACTGAAGCTTTCTTT,CASSQDSARSGGFTEAFF
TRBV27,TRBJ1-5,-,-,TGTGCCAGCAGTTTACGGGGGGATAGCAATCAGCCCCAGCATTTT,CASSLRGDSNQPQHF
TRBV6-4,TRBJ2-2,few,TRBD1,TGTGCCAGCAGTGACGGGCAGGGGGCCGGGGAGCTGTTTTTT,CASSDGQGAGELFF
TRBV15,TRBJ2-1,-,TRBD2,TGTGCCACCAGCAGAGATACATCAGCGGGAGGGCCTATAGGGCAGTTCTTC,CATSRDTSAGGPIGQFF
TRBV15,TRBJ2-2,-,-,TGTGCCACCAGCAGAGGGGAGCAGAACACCGGGGAGCTGTTTTTT,CATSRGEQNTGELFF
TRBV6-6,TRBJ2-1,-,-,TGTGCCAGCGGTGTTGGCCCCTACAATGAGCAGTTCTTC,CASGVGPYNEQFF